The 28 T cell receptor beta chains below were found in one sample sequenced in a study of vaccination and CD4 T cells after COVID-19. Treatment meaning: roughly 11-day PBMC culture with coronavirus spike peptide pools or control peptides (ViraFEST assay). The collection of CD4+ T cells from the unexposed donor took place before the COVID-19 pandemic (2011-2018). No antigen has been assigned to these receptors. The Oncomine TCR Beta short-read assay was applied to DNA of cultured CD4+ T cells. TCRdb reprocessed the PCR reads via MiXCR and lists one record per CDR3 protein. This table holds 8,000 or so distinct CDR3 sequences, 30% to 40% found once. Material: CD4+ T cells from blood, cultured in vitro. The source is a human donor in good health.

This clonotype showed up just a few times. The chain joins TRBV7-9 to TRBJ2-1, with D hard to call. This CDR3 has 14 amino acids. Between the trimmed V and J ends, which lost 5 bases and 1 base, there was a span of 9 bases. CDR1 and CDR2 from the germline V gene are SEHNR and FQNEAQ (reference sequence). CDR3 region: CASSRASSYNEQFF. In DNA, the CDR3 is TGTGCCAGCAGCAGGGCCTCATCCTACAATGAGCAGTTCTTC.

This clonotype has more than one count but fewer than ten. In DNA form, the CDR3 reads TGTGCCAGCAGCTCCGTGCGAGACCGCTCGCCTTATGGCTACACCTTC. Its translation: CASSSVRDRSPYGYTF. J is TRBJ1-2 and V is TRBV11-2; D not certain. The CDR3 has 16 amino acids. CDR1 and CDR2 (germline): SGHAT, FQNNGV. V lost 4 bases, J lost 5 bases, and 20 bases lay in between.

This clonotype counts as medium-sized. CDR3 sequence reads: CASSITQGTGELFF. Here the CDR3 DNA reads TGTGCCAGCAGTATCACACAGGGGACCGGGGAGCTGTTTTTT. The chain joins TRBV27 to TRBJ2-2; 7 positions agree with TRBD1. Germline values: CDR1 MNHEY, CDR2 SMNVEV (reference sequence). V lost 5 bases and J lost 5; bases outside the gene matches: 5. The CDR3 contains 14 residues.

This clonotype was counted only a few times. This chain joins TRBV5-4 and TRBJ1-5, with D tentatively TRBD1 (5 bases). The germline V gene encodes CDR1 SGHNT and CDR2 YYREEE (reference sequence). The CDR3 length is 13 residues. V shed 5 bases and J shed 8 bases, with 14 bases lying between them. The CDR3 here is CASRRAPTEPQHF. DNA of the CDR3: TGTGCCAGCAGACGAGCCCCGACAGAGCCCCAGCATTTT. The full variable domain, completed using reference TRBV5-4 and TRBJ1-5, is ETGVTQSPTHLIKTRGQQVTLRCSSQSGHNTVSWYQQALGQGPQFIFQYYREEENGRGNFPPRFSGLQFPNYSSELNVNALELDDSALYLCASRRAPTEPQHFGDGTRLSIL.

The V call is TRBV6-4, the J call TRBJ2-7, with TRBD1 matching over 11 bases. The germline CDR1 and CDR2 sequences are MRHNA and SNTAGT. J was trimmed by 1 base and V by 7 bases; bases with no gene match: 9. CDR3 length: 16 residues. In DNA, the CDR3 is TGTGCCAGCACCAACGAGGGGGACAGGGGGTCCTACGAGCAGTACTTC. This encodes CASTNEGDRGSYEQYF.

The V call is TRBV27, the J call TRBJ2-5; D gene uncertain. The CDR3 totals 14 residues. Germline CDR1 reads MNHEY; CDR2 reads SMNVEV (reference sequence). The V end was cut by 5 bases, the J end by 0 bases, with 10 bases between. The CDR3 sequence: CASSRTPYQETQYF. The DNA for the CDR3 is TGTGCCAGCAGTCGCACCCCGTACCAAGAGACCCAGTACTTC.

The table lists this clonotype with a few counts. The V gene is TRBV6-5, the J gene TRBJ1-5; D may be TRBD1 (6 bases). Between the trimmed V and J ends, which lost 2 bases and 5 bases, there was a span of 25 bases. CDR1 and CDR2 (germline): MNHEY, SVGAGI. This CDR3 region has 19 residues. Here the CDR3 reads CASSYATPLTGTKHQPQHF. DNA for the CDR3: TGTGCCAGCAGTTACGCAACGCCTCTTACCGGGACAAAGCATCAGCCCCAGCATTTT.

The chain carries TRBV5-1 and TRBJ1-2; D is uncertain. The germline V and J ends were trimmed by 6 bases and 0 bases, with 9 bases remaining between them. CDR3 size: 13 residues. The germline V gene encodes CDR1 SGHRS and CDR2 YFSETQ. CDR3 amino acids: CASNAAPNYGYTF. The CDR3 DNA sequence: TGCGCCAGCAACGCAGCCCCTAACTATGGCTACACCTTC.

The CDR3 loop is CASSLFGSTDTQYF. CDR3 DNA: TGTGCCAGCAGCTTGTTTGGGTCTACAGATACGCAGTATTTT. This sequence joins TRBV7-2 and TRBJ2-3; D is unclear. This CDR3 has 14 residues. The ends were cut back, 3 bases at V and 3 bases at J, with 10 bases in the middle. The germline V gene has CDR1 SGHTA and CDR2 FQGNSA. Together with reference TRBV7-2 and TRBJ2-3, the CDR3 gives the full variable domain: GAGVSQSPSNKVTEKGKDVELRCDPISGHTALYWYRQSLGQGLEFLIYFQGNSAPDKSGLPSDRFSAERTGGSVSTLTIQRTQQEDSAVYLCASSLFGSTDTQYFGPGTRLTVL.

CDR3 in DNA: TGTGCCAGCAGTTACTCCGGGACAGGGGAAGCTCAGCAGTTCTTC. Its translation is CASSYSGTGEAQQFF. This chain links TRBV6-5 with TRBJ2-1; 10 nucleotides agree with TRBD1. The CDR3 contains 15 residues. Germline V gives CDR1 MNHEY, CDR2 SVGAGI. Unmatched junction bases numbered 7, after V lost 0 bases and J lost 11 bases.

This clonotype came up a few times. The rearrangement links TRBV4-2 to TRBJ1-6; 8 bases map to TRBD1. Losses at the gene ends were 1 base for V and 9 bases for J; bases not matched to a gene: 8. Germline lookup yields CDR1 LGHNA and CDR2 YNFKEQ. The CDR3 has 16 amino acids. CDR3 bases: TGTGCCAGCAGCCAAGCCCCTGGACAGGGCGGTTCACCCCTCCACTTT. It is translated as CASSQAPGQGGSPLHF.

The chain joins TRBV6-2 or TRBV6-3 to TRBJ2-7; 8 bases map to TRBD1. Germline V lookup: CDR1 MNHEY, CDR2 SVGEGT. The CDR3 sequence is 15 residues long. Losses at the gene ends were 2 bases for V and 5 bases for J; bases not matched to a gene: 8. As DNA, the CDR3 is TGTGCCAGCAGTTACCGGGACAGGCTGCGGGACGAGCAGTACTTC. Its translation: CASSYRDRLRDEQYF.

This rearrangement joins TRBV6-1 to TRBJ1-1; no clear D gene. The CDR3 totals 13 residues. CDR1 and CDR2 (germline): MNHNS, SASEGT. Trimming stripped 7 bases from V and 7 bases from J, with 16 bases between. The CDR3 region is CASTLTLQNEAFF. As DNA, the CDR3 is TGTGCCAGCACCCTGACACTGCAAAATGAAGCTTTCTTT.

The chain links TRBV7-9 to TRBJ1-1; D ambiguous. The CDR3 sequence is 14 residues long. Per the germline V gene, CDR1 is SEHNR and CDR2 is FQNEAQ (reference sequence). V was clipped by 2 bases and J by 2 bases, with 9 bases between them. The CDR3 DNA sequence: TGTGCCAGCAGCTTACCCGGGATTAACACTGAAGCTTTCTTT. Encoded protein: CASSLPGINTEAFF.

The J gene is TRBJ2-5, the V gene TRBV12-3 or TRBV12-4; D possibly matches TRBD1 or TRBD2 (5 bases each). The CDR3 is 14 amino acids. Trimming took off 8 bases at V and 5 bases at J, with 18 bases between the two ends. The CDR3 loop is CASCQTLGVETQYF. In DNA form, the CDR3 reads TGTGCCAGCTGCCAGACTCTGGGGGTCGAGACCCAGTACTTC.

This clonotype was counted between two and nine times. J is TRBJ1-2 and V is TRBV12-3 or TRBV12-4, with no clear D. The CDR3 runs 11 residues. Between the trimmed V and J ends, which lost 1 base and 7 bases, there was a span of 4 bases. CDR3 loop: CASSLGFGYTF. The CDR3 DNA reads as TGTGCCAGCAGTTTAGGGTTTGGCTACACCTTC.

This chain connects TRBV20-1 to TRBJ2-1, with D perhaps matching TRBD2 (5 bases). Germline CDR1 and CDR2: DFQATT and SNEGSKA (reference sequence). V lost 6 bases, J lost 6 bases, and 21 bases lay in between. There are 15 residues in the CDR3. The CDR3 sequence is CSAHREGSGFNEQFF. CDR3 nucleotide sequence: TGCAGTGCCCACCGTGAGGGTTCGGGGTTCAATGAGCAGTTCTTC.

As regards this clonotype: A much larger clone sits a single nucleotide away, making a read error possible. V is TRBV28 and J is TRBJ1-6; D gene ambiguous. CDR1 and CDR2 (germline): MDHEN, SYDVKM. CDR3 size: 14 residues. CDR3 region: CASSLRANNLPLHF. The CDR3 nucleotides read TGTGCCAGCAGTTTAAGGGCAAATAATTTACCCCTCCACTTT.

A few counts support this clonotype. The genes are TRBV2 and TRBJ2-3; tentatively, D is TRBD2 (6 bases). This CDR3 contains 15 residues. V gave up 8 bases and J gave up 2 bases, with 17 bases separating them. Germline V gene sequence: CDR1 SNHLY, CDR2 FYNNEI. The CDR3 reads CASAGPGDLTDTQYF. CDR3 bases: TGTGCCAGCGCCGGGCCGGGGGACCTCACAGATACGCAGTATTTT.

In this sample, this clonotype turned up a few times. The chain uses TRBV7-2 and TRBJ1-1, with D maybe TRBD1 (5 bases). The CDR3 consists of 15 residues. V shed 1 base and J shed 7 bases, with 16 bases lying between them. CDR1 and CDR2 from the germline V gene are SGHTA and FQGNSA. In DNA form, the CDR3 reads TGTGCCAGCAGCTTAGAACCAGGGCTTAGGGGTGAAGCTTTCTTT. Translation: CASSLEPGLRGEAFF.

V is TRBV6-1 and J is TRBJ2-5; D is tentatively TRBD1 or TRBD2 (5 bases each). V gave up 6 bases and J gave up 4 bases, with 15 bases separating them. Germline lookup yields CDR1 MNHNS and CDR2 SASEGT. The CDR3 runs 14 residues. CDR3 loop: CASRRDQRGETQYF. In DNA form, the CDR3 reads TGTGCCAGCAGACGGGACCAAAGGGGAGAGACCCAGTACTTC.

The CDR3, as DNA: TGTGCCAGCAGTTCGGCCGTTGGAGGGGCTGGGGCCAACGTCCTGACTTTC. Translation gives CASSSAVGGAGANVLTF. The chain employs TRBV28 and TRBJ2-6; D may be TRBD2 (6 bases). The V and J ends lost 4 bases and 2 bases respectively, with 15 bases between them. The germline gives CDR1 MDHEN, CDR2 SYDVKM. There are 17 residues in the CDR3.

The chain recombines TRBV12-3 or TRBV12-4 with TRBJ2-5; weak D call: TRBD1 (6 bases). The CDR3 length is 14 residues. Trimming took 0 bases from V and 5 from J, leaving 10 bases between them. The CDR3 spells CASSLATGPETQYF. CDR3 coding DNA: TGTGCCAGCAGTTTAGCGACAGGCCCGGAGACCCAGTACTTC.

This rearrangement joins TRBV6-1 to TRBJ2-3; TRBD1 agrees at 7 bases. Germline V gene sequence: CDR1 MNHNS, CDR2 SASEGT. V lost 5 bases to trimming and J lost 3 bases; unmatched junction nucleotides: 8. This CDR3 comprises 15 residues. This CDR3 reads CASSHGAGGTDTQYF. CDR3 DNA sequence: TGTGCCAGCAGTCACGGGGCAGGGGGAACAGATACGCAGTATTTT.

The chain links TRBV6-2 or TRBV6-3 to TRBJ1-2, with D perhaps TRBD1 (6 bases). Trimming shortened V by 2 bases and J by 4 bases, and 11 bases separated the two germline ends. Germline-derived CDR1 and CDR2 are MNHEY and SVGEGT. The CDR3 has 14 residues. Here the CDR3 DNA reads TGTGCCAGCAGTTACACCAGGACAGTCTATGGCTACACCTTC. Translation gives CASSYTRTVYGYTF.

This clonotype was counted only a few times. The chain uses TRBV27 and TRBJ2-7, with a tentative D call TRBD1 (5 bases). This CDR3 is 14 amino acids long. Trimming took 3 bases from V and 4 from J, leaving 13 bases between them. CDR1 is MNHEY, CDR2 SMNVEV, per germline (reference sequence). CDR3 sequence reads: CASSLKGRTYEQYF. The CDR3 DNA follows: TGTGCCAGCAGTTTGAAGGGGCGGACATACGAGCAGTACTTC.

V and J are TRBV29-1 and TRBJ1-6, with TRBD1 matching over 7 bases. The germline gives CDR1 SQVTM, CDR2 ANQGSEA. Trimming at V came to 6 bases and at J to 6 bases, leaving 5 bases not matched to a gene. The CDR3 contains 13 residues. In DNA form, the CDR3 reads TGCAGCGTACGACAGGGAGGTAATTCACCCCTCCACTTT. Translated, it gives CSVRQGGNSPLHF. Filled out from reference TRBV29-1 and TRBJ1-6, the complete variable domain reads SAVISQKPSRDICQRGTSLTIQCQVDSQVTMMFWYRQQPGQSLTLIATANQGSEATYESGFVIDKFPISRPNLTFSTLTVSNMSPEDSSIYLCSVRQGGNSPLHFGNGTRLTVT.

CDR3 sequence reads: CASNSVAGASTDTQYF. The CDR3 DNA follows: TGTGCCAGCAACTCCGTGGCGGGGGCTAGCACAGATACGCAGTATTTT. This chain uses TRBV5-6 with TRBJ2-3, with D possibly being TRBD2 (7 bases). V lost 6 bases and J lost 0, with 17 bases in between. There are 16 residues in the CDR3. Looked up from germline, CDR1 is SGHDT and CDR2 is YYEEEE.